A selection of T cell receptor beta chains follows, all from one sample in a study of graft-versus-host responses after intestinal transplantation. Their antigens remain unidentified. Some clones are missing from TCRdb's copy, which holds only in-frame ones; the method was immunoSEQ multiplex PCR. Among about 120,000 clones listed, around 95% were seen once. The specimen was unstimulated CD8+ T cells sorted from spleen or lymph node cells, collected before intestinal transplant. Source of these receptors: a human donor who received an intestinal transplant. The CDR3 runs from the conserved cysteine through the conserved F or W. The D gene is left open where the match is weak. The size entry is marked missing in some rows and otherwise reads once, few, many or a size class.

clone_size d_call j_call v_call cdr3_nt cdr3_aa
- TRBD1 TRBJ1-1 TRBV6-8 TGTGCCAGCATCGGTAGACAGGGGGTTTGGGGAAGGGACACTGAAGCTTTCTTT CASIGRQGVWGRDTEAFF
- - TRBJ2-7 TRBV7-6 TGTGCCAGCAGTACCGGGGGCGGGAGTAACTACGAGCAGTACTTC CASSTGGGSNYEQYF
- - TRBJ2-7 TRBV6-5 TGTGCCAGCAGTTACTCATTCGGGAATTCTTACGAGCAGTACTTC CASSYSFGNSYEQYF
- - TRBJ2-2 TRBV14 TGTGCCAGCAGCCAAGATGGGGCCGCTGTCCGGGAGCTGTTTTTT CASSQDGAAVRELFF
- - TRBJ2-7 TRBV13 TGTGCCAGCAGCCGGGGGACGGATTCGGAAGAGCAGTACTTC CASSRGTDSEEQYF
- TRBD2 TRBJ2-7 TRBV10-3 TGTGCCATCAGTGGCACTAGCGGGAAATACGAGCAGTACTTC CAISGTSGKYEQYF
- - TRBJ1-1 TRBV6-4 TGTGCCTCCAGAGGGGGGGAGACTGAAGCTTTCTTT CASRGGETEAFF
few - TRBJ2-7 TRBV4-1 TGCGCCAGCAGCGAAAAAACCCCAGGGTCGGCCTACGAGCAGTACTTC CASSEKTPGSAYEQYF
- TRBD2 TRBJ2-7 TRBV5-4 TGTGCCAGCAGCTTGGTGGGTAGCGGGAACGAGCAGTACTTC CASSLVGSGNEQYF
- TRBD2 TRBJ2-3 TRBV27 TGTGCCAGCAGTTTCGCGGGGGTTATAAGGACAGATACGCAGTATTTT CASSFAGVIRTDTQYF
- - TRBJ2-3 TRBV6-5 TGTGCCAGCAACCCGGGATTGGGCACAGATACGCAGTATTTT CASNPGLGTDTQYF
- TRBD1 TRBJ1-2 TRBV7-8 TGTGCCAGCAGCCCTCACCCAACCCCCGGGACAGGGAATGGCTACACCTTC CASSPHPTPGTGNGYTF
- TRBD1 TRBJ2-7 TRBV7-2 TGTGCCAGCAGCTTGGGTCCCGGGACAGATGAGCAGTACTTC CASSLGPGTDEQYF
- - TRBJ2-7 TRBV9 TGTGCCAGCAGCACCCGGCCCCGGGACGAGCAGTACTTC CASSTRPRDEQYF
- TRBD2 TRBJ2-7 TRBV4-2 TGTGCCAGCAGCCAAACTTTAGCGGGAGGGGAGCAGTACTTC CASSQTLAGGEQYF
- TRBD1 TRBJ1-1 TRBV28 TGTGCCAGCAGTTTGACGGACAGGACCACTGAAGCTTTCTTT CASSLTDRTTEAFF
few TRBD1 TRBJ2-7 TRBV27 TGTGCCAGCAGTTTGGGACAGGGCTCCTACGAGCAGTACTTC CASSLGQGSYEQYF
- - TRBJ1-3 TRBV28 TGTGCCAGCAGTTTTGGGGGCAGGCTATCCTCTGGAAACACCATATATTTT CASSFGGRLSSGNTIYF
- TRBD1 TRBJ1-4 TRBV5-6 TGTGCCAGCAGCTGGGGGACAGGTGGGAGAACTAATGAAAAACTGTTTTTT CASSWGTGGRTNEKLFF
- - TRBJ1-2 TRBV5-4 TGTGCCAGCAGCTTGGGACGGGACTATGGCTACACCTTC CASSLGRDYGYTF
- TRBD1 TRBJ2-1 TRBV2 TGTGCCAGCAGGGCTCTTGGGACAGGGGGCAGGGATGAGCAGTTCTTC CASRALGTGGRDEQFF
- TRBD2 TRBJ2-1 TRBV9 TGTGCCAGCAGCGTAGGGGCGGGAGTGAACAATGAGCAGTTCTTC CASSVGAGVNNEQFF
- TRBD1 TRBJ2-1 TRBV23-1 TGCGCCAGCAGTCGCCCTAGATCGGGACAGATTAGGAATGAGCAGTTCTTC CASSRPRSGQIRNEQFF
- - TRBJ2-2 TRBV6-6 TGTGCCAGCAGTTACTCCACCGGGGAGCTGTTTTTT CASSYSTGELFF
- TRBD2 TRBJ2-7 TRBV7-8 TGTGCCAGCAGCTTAGTGGGGAGGGCCTACGAGCAGTACTTC CASSLVGRAYEQYF
- TRBD2 TRBJ2-7 TRBV19 TGTGCCAGTAGTATCGGAGTAGCGGGCTACGAGCAGTACTTC CASSIGVAGYEQYF
- - TRBJ1-4 TRBV6-1 TGTGCCTCCGGTTACAGGATAAATGAAAAACTGTTTTTT CASGYRINEKLFF
- - TRBJ1-5 TRBV4-3 TGCGCCAGCAGCCAAGACCGGGCCACCAATCAGCCCCAGCATTTT CASSQDRATNQPQHF
- - TRBJ2-3 TRBV5-5 TGTGCCAGCAGTCAGAAGGCCCCGGGAGTGAACACAGATACGCAGTATTTT CASSQKAPGVNTDTQYF
- - TRBJ1-1 TRBV7-2 TGTGCCAGCTCCTCTTACTCGGGGGCAGGTACTGAAGCTTTCTTT CASSSYSGAGTEAFF
- - TRBJ1-3 TRBV4-3 TGCGCCAGCAGCCAAGATATGGCGAGCTCTGGAAACACCATATATTTT CASSQDMASSGNTIYF
- - TRBJ2-1 TRBV19 TGTGCCAGTAGCTCCCCGGGACATTCCTACAATGAGCAGTTCTTC CASSSPGHSYNEQFF
- TRBD2 TRBJ2-3 TRBV27 TGTGCCAGCAGCCCGGGACTAGCCCCAGGGGGAGATACGCAGTATTTT CASSPGLAPGGDTQYF
- - TRBJ1-2 TRBV6-5 TGTGCCAGCAGTTACCGCCAGGCCTCTAACTATGGCTACACCTTC CASSYRQASNYGYTF
- - TRBJ2-7 TRBV19 TGTGCCAGTAGTATCGACTCGGAAGGGGGGACCTACGAGCAGTACTTC CASSIDSEGGTYEQYF
- - TRBJ1-1 TRBV9 TGTGCCAGCAGCGTAGGGGCCCTGAACACTGAAGCTTTCTTT CASSVGALNTEAFF
- TRBD2 TRBJ2-3 TRBV29-1 TGCAGCGTTGAAGGCGGGAGGGCCACAGATACGCAGTATTTT CSVEGGRATDTQYF
- - TRBJ2-1 TRBV5-1 TGCGCCAGCAGCTTGGGGACAGACAATGAGCAGTTCTTC CASSLGTDNEQFF
- TRBD2 TRBJ2-1 TRBV13 TGTGCCAGCAGCAGCGGGAATTATGATGAGCAGTTCTTC CASSSGNYDEQFF
- TRBD2 TRBJ2-2 TRBV7-2 TGTGCCAGCAGCCTCGACATAGCGGGAAACCCCCCGAACACCGGGGAGCTGTTTTTT CASSLDIAGNPPNTGELFF
- - TRBJ2-1 TRBV19 TGTGCCAGTAGTATGGCCCAGGGAATGTCCTACAATGAGCAGTTCTTC CASSMAQGMSYNEQFF
once - TRBJ1-1 TRBV7-8 TGTGCCAGCAGCTTATATCCCCCGCCGGGAGCTGAAGCTTTCTTT CASSLYPPPGAEAFF
- TRBD1 TRBJ1-3 TRBV28 TGTGCCAGCAGCCCAGGGGGGGCTGGAAACACCATATATTTT CASSPGGAGNTIYF
- - TRBJ1-3 TRBV6-6 TGTGCCAGCAGCCCTCAGGCGGGCACCATATATTTT CASSPQAGTIYF
- - TRBJ2-2 TRBV13 TGTGCCAGCAGCGGAGTTGAGACAGGTGCCGGGGAGCTGTTTTTT CASSGVETGAGELFF
- TRBD1 TRBJ2-7 TRBV4-1 TGCGCCAGCAGCCAAAAGGGGGACAGGACCTCCTACGAGCAGTACTTC CASSQKGDRTSYEQYF
- - TRBJ2-7 TRBV4-3 TGCGCCAGCAGCCAAGATGGGAAGGCCGGCTCCTACGAGCAGTACTTC CASSQDGKAGSYEQYF
- - TRBJ2-7 TRBV9 TGTGCCAGCAGCGTAGACGGGGGTTTAACCTACGAGCAGTACTTC CASSVDGGLTYEQYF
- - TRBJ2-1 TRBV9 TGTGCCAGCAGAGGGAGTGGGAATGAGCAGTTCTTC CASRGSGNEQFF
- - TRBJ1-1 TRBV28 TGTGCCAGCAGTTTATCTGGGACCCACACTGAAGCTTTCTTT CASSLSGTHTEAFF
- - TRBJ2-2 TRBV9 TGTGCCAGCAGCGTAGGCGACATAGGGCGAGGGGAGCTGTTTTTT CASSVGDIGRGELFF
- - TRBJ1-1 TRBV27 TGTGCCACCGCACAATCAGGGGTGGCTGAAGCTTTCTTT CATAQSGVAEAFF
- TRBD2 TRBJ2-1 TRBV27 TGTGCCAGCAGTCCGGGACTAGTTTACAATGAGCAGTTCTTC CASSPGLVYNEQFF
once TRBD1 TRBJ2-1 TRBV2 TGTGCCAGCAGTGAACCCGGGGACAGGGGGACCTACAATGAGCAGTTCTTC CASSEPGDRGTYNEQFF
- - TRBJ1-1 TRBV7-9 TGTGCCAGCAGCTTAGCGCTAGGGACGAACACTGAAGCTTTCTTT CASSLALGTNTEAFF
- - TRBJ2-7 TRBV5-6 TGTGCCAGCAGCTTGGCCTCATACGAGCAGTACTTC CASSLASYEQYF
- TRBD2 TRBJ2-7 TRBV28 TGTGCCAGCAGTCCGCGGACTAGCGGTAGCTACGAGCAGTACTTC CASSPRTSGSYEQYF
- TRBD1 TRBJ2-1 TRBV6-1 TGTGCCAGCAGTGACGGGACAGCCTCCTACAATGAGCAGTTCTTC CASSDGTASYNEQFF
- TRBD1 TRBJ2-7 TRBV6-5 TGTGCCAGCAGTCCCGGGACAGGGGGCGCCGAGCAGTACTTC CASSPGTGGAEQYF